These 5 T cell receptor beta chains were sequenced from one sample in a study of blood T cell repertoires in COVID-19. Measured with immunoSEQ multiplex PCR; TCRdb has only the in-frame clones, and not every one. The repertoire holds about 330,000 clones, with around nine tenths as singletons. The specimen sequenced was PBMCs or T cells enriched from blood (not recorded which). The receptors were sampled from a man aged 30-40 years who had recovered from COVID-19.

This clone has a single count. Other DNA sequences within the sample encode an identical CDR3. V and J are TRBV3-1 (or the pseudogene TRBV3-2) and TRBJ2-5; no clear D. V was trimmed by 2 bases and J by 5 bases, leaving 6 bases between them. The length of the CDR3 is 12 residues. CDR1 is LGHDT and CDR2 is YNNKEL in the germline V gene (reference sequence). DNA of the CDR3: TGTGCCAGCAGCCAAATTGGCGAGACCCAGTACTTC. It specifies CASSQIGETQYF.

In its sample, this clone was seen once. CDR3 in DNA: TGTGCCAGCAGCTTAGCCGGGAGCGGGGAGCTGTTTTTT. This codes for CASSLAGSGELFF. V and J are TRBV13 and TRBJ2-2; TRBD2 is a possible D gene (6 bases). Trimming pared 1 base from V and 7 bases from J, leaving 7 bases between. The V gene's germline CDR1 is PRHDT and CDR2 FYEKMQ (reference sequence). This CDR3 is 13 amino acids long.

The chain links TRBV4-1 to TRBJ2-1; TRBD2 matches at 7 bases. Germline V CDR1 and CDR2: MGHRA, YSYEKL. This CDR3 is 14 amino acids long. The V segment lost 1 base and the J segment 4 bases; nucleotides outside the gene matches: 1. Written as DNA, the CDR3 is TGCGCCAGCAGCCAAGGGGGGGGATACAATGAGCAGTTCTTC. Amino acid sequence: CASSQGGGYNEQFF.

The CDR3 loop reads CASSLQGQETQYF. The CDR3 region has the DNA TGTGCCAGCAGCTTACAGGGTCAAGAGACCCAGTACTTC. V usage is TRBV7-3 and J usage is TRBJ2-5, with a tentative D call TRBD1 (5 bases). Germline values: CDR1 SGHTA, CDR2 FQGTGA. The CDR3 covers 13 residues. The V end lost 2 bases, the J end lost 2 bases, and 6 bases lay between the germline ends.

The chain carries TRBV7-9 and TRBJ2-7, with 7 bases that match TRBD2. The CDR3 has 14 amino acids. Germline assignment: CDR1 SEHNR and CDR2 FQNEAQ (reference sequence). The junction had 5 bases not matched to a gene; V was cut back by 4 bases and J by 2 bases. CDR3: CASSSRDYPYEQYF. The CDR3 DNA follows: TGTGCCAGCAGCTCTCGGGACTACCCCTACGAGCAGTACTTC.